This T cell receptor (beta chain) was recorded in a study of T-cell memory formation after mild COVID-19. Study background: For the most part, TCR clusters were specific to one donor.

TCRdb reanalysed the 5' RACE reads using MiXCR and keeps one entry per CDR3 protein. The table shows 360,000 or so distinct CDR3 sequences, with 28% occurring only once. Whole-study findings and limits: Pre-infection memory harbored some responding clones, suggesting cross-reactive memory joined. Among clones peaking at day 37 in the second wave, SARS-CoV-2 specificity remained unconfirmed.

This clonotype was counted between two and nine times. Its antigen is not identified. Germline assignment: CDR1 ENHRY and CDR2 SYGVKD. Trimming removed 4 bases from V and 7 bases from J, with 16 bases in between. The CDR3 runs 15 residues. Sequenced input: PBMCs or a T cell subset sorted from them (not recorded which). The receptor's source is an adult woman who had mild COVID-19 (a few samples of this study predate the infection). Cell type and time point are not known. The chain is built from TRBV10-3 and TRBJ2-2; D may be TRBD1 (5 bases). The CDR3 spells CAISVSRVPLGELFF. The CDR3 bases are TGTGCCATCAGTGTATCCAGGGTTCCCCTCGGGGAGCTGTTTTTT.